This TCR beta chain appears in the sequencing data of a study of T cells expressing NK-cell markers. The overall study: Seven sequenced donors out of eight were HCMV-seropositive, one seronegative.

Using the 5' RACE reads, TCRdb records one entry per CDR3 protein without DNA. This sample's table reports some 150,000 distinct CDR3 sequences. This receptor was obtained from a man between 18 and 29 years old in good health. The sequenced sample consisted of blood T cells: a sorted CD56 or NKG2C T cell subset, CD4+ or CD8+ T cells, or bulk PBMC T cells (not recorded which).

The CDR3 spells CASSFSTNTGELFF. The V and J genes are TRBV5-1 and TRBJ2-2. Germline CDR1 is SGHRS and CDR2 is YFSETQ. This CDR3 is built from 14 residues.